These 19 T cell receptor beta chains were all obtained from the same sample, sequenced in a study of metastatic and nonmetastatic thyroid tumors. TCRdb re-called the PCR reads with MiXCR. The sample lists 30,000 to 40,000 clones, less than 30% occurring once. No patient had received any treatment before thyroid surgery. Sequenced: blood. The receptors originated from a female donor with papillary thyroid cancer or a benign thyroid nodule (not recorded which). Some clones in this sample may be carry-over from other donors' samples.

The chain links TRBV18 to TRBJ1-2; D is possibly TRBD1 (6 bases). V was cut by 2 bases and J by 5 bases, with 15 bases left in between. Germline V lookup: CDR1 KGHSH, CDR2 LQKENI. The CDR3 is made up of 15 amino acids. This CDR3 is CASSPEGQGLYGYTF. The CDR3 bases are TGTGCCAGCTCACCAGAGGGCCAGGGGCTTTATGGCTACACCTTC. The whole variable domain, filled in from reference TRBV18 and TRBJ1-2, reads NAGVMQNPRHLVRRRGQEARLRCSPMKGHSHVYWYRQLPEEGLKFMVYLQKENIIDESGMPKERFSAEFPKEGPSILRIQQVVRGDSAAYFCASSPEGQGLYGYTFGSGTRLTVV.

To note about this clone: Its ends do not fully match the called genes, so a read error is possible. V and J are TRBV4-1 and TRBJ1-5; perhaps TRBD1 as D (6 bases). Per the germline V gene, CDR1 is MGHRA and CDR2 is YSYEKL. This CDR3 region has 15 residues. CDR3 bases: TGCGCCAGCGGCCAAGAAAGACAGGGCAATCAGCCCCAGCATTTT. This encodes CASGQERQGNQPQHF.

As for this clone: A junction boundary mismatches the germline segment, possibly from a read error. This chain links TRBV28 with TRBJ2-7; possible D gene TRBD1, 6 bases. Per the germline V gene, CDR1 is MDHEN and CDR2 is SYDVKM. The CDR3 loop spans 15 amino acids. CDR3 nucleotide sequence: TGTGCCAGCAGTTTAGTGGACAGCCTATCCTACGAGCATTACTTC. Encoded protein: CASSLVDSLSYEHYF. The variable domain in full, completed from reference TRBV28 and TRBJ2-7, reads DVKVTQSSRYLVKRTGEKVFLECVQDMDHENMFWYRQDPGLGLRLIYFSYDVKMKEKGDIPEGYSVSREKKERFSLILESASTNQTSMYLCASSLVDSLSYEHYFGPGTRLTVT.

This clone was seen many times. The chain links TRBV24-1 to TRBJ2-1, with 12 bases that match TRBD2. V was pared by 3 bases and J by 6 bases, with 2 bases of the junction left unmatched. Germline V gene sequence: CDR1 KGHDR, CDR2 SFDVKD. The CDR3 runs to 15 residues. DNA of the CDR3: TGTGCCACCAGTGATCCGGGACTAGCGGGCAATGAGCAGTTCTTC. Translating gives CATSDPGLAGNEQFF.

The chain carries TRBV5-1 and TRBJ2-7; a possible D gene is TRBD1 (6 bases). The CDR3 has 14 residues. Per the germline V gene, CDR1 is SGHRS and CDR2 is YFSETQ. V was clipped by 0 bases and J by 0 bases, with 7 bases between them. CDR3 bases: TGCGCCAGCAGCTTGGAGGACAGCTCCTACGAGCAGTACTTC. This codes for CASSLEDSSYEQYF.

In this sample, this clone turned up many times. A read error is possible here, since a much larger clone lies one base away. The same CDR3 also results from other DNA sequences found in this sample. The V and J genes are TRBV28 and TRBJ2-7; D unresolved. Trimming took off 5 bases at V and 7 bases at J, with 24 bases between the two ends. The CDR3 contains 16 residues. Germline V gene data show CDR1 as MDHEN and CDR2 as SYDVKM. The CDR3 sequence: CASSQGHGPNLEEQYF. For the CDR3, the DNA is TGTGCCAGCAGTCAAGGCCATGGACCCAATCTCGAAGAGCAGTACTTC.

This clone occurred a few times. The chain is built from TRBV6-1 and TRBJ1-3; D gene unclear. Trimming stripped 6 bases from V and 0 bases from J, with 9 bases between. The length of the CDR3 is 14 residues. The germline CDR1 and CDR2 sequences are MNHNS and SASEGT. The DNA for the CDR3 is TGTGCCAGCAGCCCTATGTCCTCTGGAAACACCATATATTTT. It is translated as CASSPMSSGNTIYF.

In its sample, this clone is medium-sized. The gene calls are TRBV2 and TRBJ1-2; TRBD1 matches at 9 bases. CDR3 length equals 14 residues. Trimming took 6 bases from V and 8 from J; bases not matched to a gene: 10. Per germline, CDR1 SNHLY and CDR2 FYNNEI. The CDR3 nucleotides are TGTGCCAGCAGACCCGGACAGGGGATAGCGGGCTACACCTTC. Amino acids: CASRPGQGIAGYTF.

The V call is TRBV27, the J call TRBJ1-5; the D is unclear. The CDR3 extends over 15 amino acids. V was shortened by 6 bases and J by 0 bases, with 12 bases between the two germline ends. The germline V gene encodes CDR1 MNHEY and CDR2 SMNVEV (reference sequence). The CDR3 nucleotides are TGTGCCAGCAGCCCATACGATTATAGCAATCAGCCCCAGCATTTT. Residues: CASSPYDYSNQPQHF.

V usage is TRBV18 and J usage is TRBJ2-1, with TRBD1 identical over 7 bases. With 1 base clipped from V and 6 bases from J, the junction kept 3 bases outside the gene matches. This CDR3 spans 14 amino acids. Germline V gene sequence: CDR1 KGHSH, CDR2 LQKENI. DNA of the CDR3: TGTGCCAGCTCACCACGACAGGGCGGCAATGAGCAGTTCTTC. Its translation: CASSPRQGGNEQFF.

In its sample, this clone was seen many times. The CDR3 region has the DNA TGCAGTGCGGGAAGAGGACAGCTTAACACTAATGAAAAACTGTTTTTT. As protein: CSAGRGQLNTNEKLFF. The gene calls are TRBV20-1 and TRBJ1-4; maybe TRBD1 (6 bases). The V end lost 6 bases, the J end lost 2 bases, and 19 bases lay between the germline ends. Germline CDR1 reads DFQATT; CDR2 reads SNEGSKA (reference sequence). The CDR3 has 16 amino acids.

This clone was observed a few times. The rearrangement joins TRBV5-1 to TRBJ2-2; 10 bases line up with TRBD1. Germline V lookup: CDR1 SGHRS, CDR2 YFSETQ. The length of the CDR3 is 16 residues. The J segment lost 7 bases and the V segment lost 5 bases, leaving 11 bases of the junction unmatched. CDR3 nucleotides: TGCGCCAGCAGAGCGGGACAGGGGAATAAGGACGGGGAGCTGTTTTTT. Translation gives CASRAGQGNKDGELFF.

The chain has TRBV20-1 and TRBJ2-7; a possible D gene is TRBD2 (6 bases). This CDR3 region has 15 residues. Germline lookup yields CDR1 DFQATT and CDR2 SNEGSKA (reference sequence). Trimming pared 1 base from V and 2 bases from J, leaving 15 bases between. The CDR3 here is CSARVAGRITYEQYF. The CDR3 DNA is TGCAGTGCTAGAGTCGCGGGACGTATAACCTACGAGCAGTACTTC.

The rearrangement links TRBV18 to TRBJ2-7; D ambiguous. The germline V gene encodes CDR1 KGHSH and CDR2 LQKENI. The V gene lost 3 bases and the J gene lost 4 bases, with 10 bases spanning the gap. This CDR3 contains 13 residues. CDR3 bases: TGTGCCAGCTCACCCCACCCACAGTACGAGCAGTACTTC. Its protein is CASSPHPQYEQYF. The complete variable domain, with remaining parts taken from reference TRBV18 and TRBJ2-7, reads NAGVMQNPRHLVRRRGQEARLRCSPMKGHSHVYWYRQLPEEGLKFMVYLQKENIIDESGMPKERFSAEFPKEGPSILRIQQVVRGDSAAYFCASSPHPQYEQYFGPGTRLTVT.

This clone occurred many times. This sample includes further DNA sequences coding for the same CDR3. This chain joins TRBV5-1 and TRBJ2-2; D call uncertain. V lost 0 bases and J lost 6, with 6 bases in between. Germline assignment: CDR1 SGHRS and CDR2 YFSETQ. CDR3 size: 13 residues. This CDR3 reads CASSLDGSGELFF. In nucleotides, the CDR3 is TGCGCCAGCAGCTTGGATGGGTCCGGGGAGCTGTTTTTT.

At least ten counts were recorded for this clone. This rearrangement joins TRBV5-5 to TRBJ1-3; D is unclear. The V gene's germline CDR1 is SGHKS and CDR2 YYEKEE (reference sequence). Deletions cut 4 bases from V and 8 bases from J, with 7 bases between. This CDR3 contains 11 residues. Written as DNA, the CDR3 is TGTGCCAGCAGCCTGGAGTACACCATATATTTT. Amino acid sequence: CASSLEYTIYF.

The chain recombines TRBV7-3 with TRBJ2-7; D is unresolved. Germline V gene lookup returns CDR1 SGHTA and CDR2 FQGTGA. The CDR3 totals 14 residues. V was cut by 2 bases and J by 1 base, with 9 bases left in between. Here the CDR3 reads CASSLAAASYEQYF. Written as DNA, the CDR3 is TGTGCCAGCAGCTTAGCCGCGGCGTCCTACGAGCAGTACTTC.

The V and J genes are TRBV7-2 and TRBJ2-7; 10 nucleotides line up with TRBD1. Germline CDR1 reads SGHTA; CDR2 reads FQGNSA. After removal of 5 bases from V and 5 bases from J, the junction contained 9 bases not matched to a gene. The CDR3 is 15 residues long. CDR3 amino acids: CASSTTGQGVDEQYF. CDR3 DNA: TGTGCCAGCAGCACCACTGGACAGGGGGTGGACGAGCAGTACTTC.

This sequence joins TRBV5-4 and TRBJ2-1; TRBD2 aligns across 11 bases. Trimming cost V 0 bases and J 9 bases; bases outside gene matches: 14. CDR1 SGHNT and CDR2 YYREEE come from the germline V gene (reference sequence). The CDR3 loop spans 18 amino acids. The CDR3: CASSLAGGLGLAGFEQFF. As DNA, the CDR3 is TGTGCCAGCAGCTTGGCCGGGGGTTTAGGACTAGCGGGTTTTGAGCAGTTCTTC.